This T cell receptor beta chain was identified during a study of naive CD8 T cells in extremely preterm neonates. Per the germline V gene, CDR1 is SNHLY and CDR2 is FYNNEI. Trimming cost V 6 bases and J 2 bases; bases outside gene matches: 7. This CDR3 spans 14 amino acids. The method was immunoSEQ multiplex PCR; TCRdb's version includes in-frame clones alone and lacks a portion of them. There are approximately 4,800 clones in the sample; around 97% occur only once, and over 7.5% lies in the top ten. This TCR came from a human donor in good health. This chain uses TRBV2 with TRBJ2-7; 7 bases align to TRBD1. Sequencing was done on a sample of naive CD8+ T cells from blood. This CDR3 is CASRETGHPYEQYV. The CDR3 region has the DNA TGTGCCAGCAGGGAGACAGGGCATCCCTACGAGCAGTACGTC.